These 2 T cell receptor beta chains came from one sample sequenced in a study of T-cell memory formation after mild COVID-19. One entry per CDR3 protein results from TCRdb running MiXCR on the 5' RACE reads. The sample has about 400,000 distinct CDR3 sequences, 15% to 20% seen once. The material sequenced was PBMCs or a T cell subset sorted from them (not recorded which). The receptors originated from a man aged 18 to 29 who had mild COVID-19 (a few samples of this study predate the infection). Cell type and time point are not known.

This clonotype appeared a few times. V and J are TRBV7-9 and TRBJ1-2; 8 nucleotides align to TRBD1. V dropped 5 bases and J dropped 6; count of bases not matched to a gene: 8. The CDR3 totals 14 residues. Germline V gene data show CDR1 as SEHNR and CDR2 as FQNEAQ (reference sequence). This chain's CDR3 is CASSREDRENGYTF. The CDR3 DNA sequence: TGTGCCAGCAGCCGGGAGGACAGGGAGAATGGCTACACCTTC.

The J gene is TRBJ1-1, the V gene TRBV20-1; D is unresolved. V gave up 5 bases and J gave up 4 bases, with 17 bases separating them. The CDR3 has 14 residues. Germline V gene lookup returns CDR1 DFQATT and CDR2 SNEGSKA (reference sequence). The CDR3 loop is CSARLRTVTTEAFF. Here the CDR3 DNA reads TGCAGTGCTCGGTTAAGGACGGTTACCACTGAAGCTTTCTTT.